Listed here is a single T cell receptor beta chain. No antigen is known for it. This entry belongs to a study of cytomegalovirus exposure and HLA in healthy donors. Study findings and constraints: HLA restriction was apparent for most CMV-associated TCR beta chains in a later analysis. In vitro assays verified that three CMV-associated chains recognized CMV antigens specifically. The authors enumerated over 150 TCR beta chains as linked to cytomegalovirus.

In the PCR, 60 Vbeta and 13 Jbeta primers were used. TCRdb keeps only in-frame clones here, not all; method: immunoSEQ multiplex PCR. The table has over 200,000 clones, around nine tenths seen once. This CDR3 is built from 14 residues. Germline values: CDR1 SGHRS, CDR2 YFSETQ. V was cut by 4 bases and J by 5 bases, with 15 bases left in between. Specimen: PBMCs. V gene TRBV5-1 combines with J gene TRBJ2-5; D remains unclear. The receptor was isolated from a woman younger than 30 in good health and CMV-seronegative. As DNA, the CDR3 is TGCGCCAGCAGCCCCATCGTGGCAGGTGAGACCCAGTACTTC. Translation gives CASSPIVAGETQYF.